This entry lists 20 T cell receptor beta chains sequenced from one sample in a study of blood T cell repertoires in COVID-19. The assay was immunoSEQ multiplex PCR, and TCRdb's table has in-frame clones only and misses some. The sample lists some 52,000 clones; about nine tenths were seen once. Specimen: peripheral blood. The receptor set was obtained from a man aged 70 or older with acute or convalescent COVID-19.

This clone was recorded only once. The V gene is TRBV10-1, the J gene TRBJ1-2; TRBD1 might be the D (6 bases). Per the germline V gene, CDR1 is WNHNN and CDR2 is SYGVQD (reference sequence). V was trimmed by 3 bases and J by 4 bases, leaving 21 bases between them. The CDR3 runs 17 residues. CDR3 DNA: TGCGCCAGCAGTGATTGGCCCCGGGAGGGGGTTGGCTATGGCTACACCTTC. Its translation: CASSDWPREGVGYGYTF.

In its sample, this clone was seen once. Its ends do not fully match the called genes, so a read error is possible. The genes are TRBV7-7 and TRBJ1-1; no clear D. The V gene's germline CDR1 is SSHAT and CDR2 FNYEAQ (reference sequence). The CDR3 consists of 13 residues. CDR3 protein: CASSLSWQSEAFF. For the CDR3, the DNA is TGTGCTAGCAGCTTATCGTGGCAGTCTGAAGCTTTCTTT.

This chain joins TRBV4-1 and TRBJ2-3; 7 bases are a match to TRBD1. The CDR3 loop spans 15 amino acids. CDR1 is MGHRA and CDR2 is YSYEKL in the germline V gene. Germline trimming cut 1 base from V and 5 bases from J; bases unmatched to any gene: 6. CDR3 amino acids: CASSQVRQGRDTQYF. The CDR3 DNA is TGCGCCAGCAGCCAAGTACGACAGGGTAGAGATACGCAGTATTTT.

The CDR3 DNA reads TGTGCCTGGACGGACAGGTATTATGGCTACACCTTC. Translated: CAWTDRYYGYTF. The J gene is TRBJ1-2, the V gene TRBV30; 7 bases map to TRBD1. V lost 4 bases, J lost 5 bases, and 4 bases stayed unmatched. This CDR3 spans 12 amino acids. Germline loops: CDR1 GTSNPN, CDR2 SVGIG (reference sequence).

J is TRBJ2-1 and V is TRBV7-6; 14 bases agree with TRBD2. Germline V gives CDR1 SGHVS, CDR2 FNYEAQ. The CDR3 covers 17 residues. The V and J ends lost 5 bases and 4 bases, in that order; junction bases with no gene match: 7. The CDR3 nucleotides read TGTGCCAGCAGCCGCCGACTAGCGGGAGGGGATTACAATGAGCAGTTCTTC. It translates to CASSRRLAGGDYNEQFF.

Here the CDR3 DNA reads TGTGCCACCAGCAGCGAGCGGGGATTCACAGATACGCAGTATTTT. The encoded protein is CATSSERGFTDTQYF. This chain uses TRBV15 with TRBJ2-3, with 7 positions matching TRBD2. CDR1 and CDR2 (germline): LNHNV, YYDKDF (reference sequence). The V gene end was trimmed by 3 bases and the J gene end by 2 bases; junction bases not matched to a gene: 5. CDR3 size: 15 residues.

Here the CDR3 DNA reads TGTGCCAGCAGTATGGACAGGGATGGCTACACCTTC. Translating gives CASSMDRDGYTF. The chain joins TRBV6-2 or TRBV6-3 to TRBJ1-2; 8 bases agree with TRBD1. The germline V gene has CDR1 MNHEY and CDR2 SVGEGT. V shed 5 bases, J shed 6 bases, and the junction held 2 bases outside the gene matches. The CDR3 is 12 amino acids.

A single count supports this clone. The chain has TRBV5-1 and TRBJ2-7; unclear D gene. The V and J ends lost 0 bases and 3 bases respectively, with 10 bases between them. CDR3 length equals 14 residues. From germline, CDR1 is SGHRS and CDR2 YFSETQ. The CDR3 DNA sequence: TGCGCCAGCAGCTTGGGTTTTTCCTTCTACGAGCAGTACTTC. Amino acid sequence: CASSLGFSFYEQYF.

The chain recombines TRBV11-1 with TRBJ2-2, with a weak D call TRBD2 (6 bases). V gave up 1 base and J gave up 6 bases, with 12 bases separating them. This CDR3 is built from 15 residues. Per the germline V gene, CDR1 is SGHAT and CDR2 is FQDESV (reference sequence). CDR3 sequence (DNA): TGTGCCAGCAGCTTAGTAGGAGGGTTTTCCGGGGAGCTGTTTTTT. Its translation is CASSLVGGFSGELFF.

The chain couples TRBV6-2 or TRBV6-3 to TRBJ1-5, with D possibly TRBD1 on 5 matching bases. Per germline, CDR1 MNHEY and CDR2 SVGEGT. V lost 4 bases to trimming and J lost 5 bases, with 9 bases between them. CDR3 size: 13 residues. The CDR3 protein is CASSWARDQPQHF. The DNA of the CDR3 is TGTGCCAGCAGTTGGGCCAGGGATCAGCCCCAGCATTTT.

The V call is TRBV9, the J call TRBJ2-1; a weak D match, TRBD1 (5 bases). Trimming took off 0 bases at V and 9 bases at J, with 13 bases between the two ends. CDR1 and CDR2 from the germline V gene are SGDLS and YYNGEE. This CDR3 has 14 amino acids. The DNA of the CDR3 is TGTGCCAGCAGCGTAGGGGCAGGGCAGGGTGAGCAGTTCTTC. This sequence encodes CASSVGAGQGEQFF.

The genes are TRBV4-3 and TRBJ1-2; D call uncertain. The CDR3 runs 13 residues. Deletions cut 0 bases from V and 6 bases from J, with 8 bases between. Germline-derived CDR1 and CDR2 are LGHNA and YSLEER. Here the CDR3 reads CASSQERGDGYTF. CDR3 sequence (DNA): TGCGCCAGCAGCCAAGAACGCGGGGATGGCTACACCTTC.

The J gene is TRBJ1-5, the V gene TRBV28; D perhaps matches TRBD1 (5 bases). V lost 0 bases, J lost 3 bases, and 6 bases lay in between. From germline, CDR1 is MDHEN and CDR2 SYDVKM. This CDR3 is built from 14 residues. The CDR3 loop is CASSLWDNNQPQHF. Here the CDR3 DNA reads TGTGCCAGCAGTTTATGGGACAACAATCAGCCCCAGCATTTT.

The chain links TRBV24-1 to TRBJ2-1; D call uncertain. The V end was cut by 4 bases, the J end by 3 bases, with 6 bases between. Germline CDR1 KGHDR, CDR2 SFDVKD. The CDR3 runs to 13 residues. This CDR3 reads CATSDSSYNEQFF. The CDR3, as DNA: TGTGCCACCAGTGACTCCAGCTACAATGAGCAGTTCTTC.

V is TRBV9 and J is TRBJ2-1, with 10 bases aligning to TRBD2. Germline values: CDR1 SGDLS, CDR2 YYNGEE. This CDR3 has 15 residues. V was clipped by 1 base and J by 4 bases; unmatched bases: 2. CDR3 DNA sequence: TGTGCCAGCAGCGTAACTAGCGGGGCTTACAATGAGCAGTTCTTC. Encoded protein: CASSVTSGAYNEQFF.

The genes are TRBV2 and TRBJ1-5; D remains ambiguous. V dropped 1 base and J dropped 6 bases, with 16 bases sitting between them. Looked up from germline, CDR1 is SNHLY and CDR2 is FYNNEI. The CDR3 length is 16 residues. The DNA for the CDR3 is TGTGCCAGCAGTGAAGACCTCCGAGTTTGGGCTCAGCCCCAGCATTTT. It codes for CASSEDLRVWAQPQHF. The full variable domain, completed using reference TRBV2 and TRBJ1-5, is EPEVTQTPSHQVTQMGQEVILRCVPISNHLYFYWYRQILGQKVEFLVSFYNNEISEKSEIFDDQFSVERPDGSNFTLKIRSTKLEDSAMYFCASSEDLRVWAQPQHFGDGTRLSIL.

J is TRBJ2-1 and V is TRBV7-3, with 8 positions matching TRBD2. V dropped 5 bases and J dropped 7; count of bases not matched to a gene: 10. Germline CDR1 and CDR2: SGHTA and FQGTGA. The CDR3 spans 15 residues. DNA for the CDR3: TGTGCCAGCAGCCGAGGAGTAGCGGGGATGAATGAGCAGTTCTTC. It encodes CASSRGVAGMNEQFF. Variable domain in full (rest from reference TRBV7-3 and TRBJ2-1): GAGVSQTPSNKVTEKGKYVELRCDPISGHTALYWYRQSLGQGPEFLIYFQGTGAADDSGLPNDRFFAVRPEGSVSTLKIQRTERGDSAVYLCASSRGVAGMNEQFFGPGTRLTVL.

The genes are TRBV28 and TRBJ1-5; possibly TRBD1 for D (6 bases). V was pared by 5 bases and J by 2 bases, with 7 bases between. Germline CDR1 MDHEN, CDR2 SYDVKM. There are 13 residues in the CDR3. The CDR3: CASSRTGNQPQHF. The CDR3 region has the DNA TGTGCCAGCAGTCGGACAGGCAATCAGCCCCAGCATTTT.

This chain joins TRBV30 and TRBJ2-1, with D perhaps TRBD2 (6 bases). Germline CDR1 reads GTSNPN; CDR2 reads SVGIG (reference sequence). V lost 0 bases and J lost 4, with 13 bases in between. The CDR3 length is 15 residues. The CDR3 loop reads CAWSVGAGLYNEQFF. The CDR3, as DNA: TGTGCCTGGAGTGTTGGAGCGGGCCTATACAATGAGCAGTTCTTC.

This clone was counted between two and nine times. V is TRBV4-2 and J is TRBJ1-6; no clear D. The V gene lost 0 bases and the J gene lost 10 bases, with 16 bases spanning the gap. The CDR3 consists of 16 residues. Germline V gene lookup returns CDR1 LGHNA and CDR2 YNFKEQ. As DNA, the CDR3 is TGTGCCAGCAGCCAAGACGGTAATGTGGGCAACTCACCCCTCCACTTT. It translates to CASSQDGNVGNSPLHF.